This T cell receptor beta chain originates from a study of T cell responses to AZD1222 COVID-19 vaccine. Findings of the study overall: Nearly half of spike-specific TCRs reportedly target unmutated variant regions. Once two AZD1222 doses were given, Spike-specific TCR breadth and depth went up.

About this clone: Its target is unknown.

Germline V CDR1 and CDR2: MDHEN, SYDVKM. This CDR3 spans 15 amino acids. V gave up 2 bases and J gave up 2 bases, with 12 bases separating them. The method was immunoSEQ multiplex PCR; TCRdb's version includes in-frame clones alone and lacks a portion of them. The table shows approximately 190,000 clones, with approximately 90% occurring only once. The sequencing here drew on peripheral blood, taken on day 0 of AZD1222 vaccination. V is TRBV28 and J is TRBJ2-5, with no clear D. The sequence derives from an adult in good health. CDR3 sequence: CASSLGPGLQETQYF. For the CDR3, the DNA is TGTGCCAGCAGTTTAGGGCCAGGTCTTCAAGAGACCCAGTACTTC.